The 19 T cell receptor beta chains below were found in one sample sequenced in a study of blood T cell repertoires in COVID-19 (dated by TCRdb to 2018 to 2020). The library relied on the immunoSEQ multiplex PCR assay. What TCRdb holds here is the immuneACCESS table cut down to in-frame rearrangements. Part of the clones is not present; checked against another copy, under half of the missing clones reflect an unresolved V gene, and the others are unexplained. The table for this sample lists 130,000 or so clones; roughly three quarters of them were counted only once. Roughly 5.2% of the sample is held by the ten biggest clonotypes. Specimen: peripheral blood. These receptors all come from a woman in her 70s with COVID-19, enrolled during active disease.

V gene TRBV7-3 combines with J gene TRBJ1-3; 7 nucleotides line up with TRBD1. V shed 5 bases and J 3 bases; nucleotides not matched to a gene: 4. The CDR3 is made up of 14 amino acids. Germline CDR1 reads SGHTA; CDR2 reads FQGTGA. The CDR3: CASSLGGGGNTIYF. In DNA, the CDR3 is TGTGCCAGCAGCCTAGGGGGCGGTGGAAACACCATATATTTT.

In this sample, this clone turned up a few times. The CDR3 is CASTNWGGRTTNTEAFF. The CDR3 bases are TGTGCCAGCACCAATTGGGGGGGACGGACGACCAACACTGAAGCTTTCTTT. The V and J genes are TRBV7-9 and TRBJ1-1, with a possible D match to TRBD1 (5 bases). CDR1 is SEHNR and CDR2 is FQNEAQ in the germline V gene (reference sequence). Deletions cut 7 bases from V and 2 bases from J, with 23 bases between. There are 17 residues in the CDR3.

This clone was seen a handful of times. V is TRBV14 and J is TRBJ1-1; TRBD1 is a possible D gene (6 bases). Per the germline V gene, CDR1 is SGHDN and CDR2 is FVKESK. The CDR3 extends over 15 amino acids. With 4 bases removed from V and 7 bases from J, the gap between germline ends came to 19 bases. In DNA, the CDR3 is TGTGCCAGCAGCCCAAGCGGGGGCTGGGCTGGTGAAGCTTTCTTT. It yields the protein CASSPSGGWAGEAFF.

The chain employs TRBV24-1 and TRBJ2-5; 9 nucleotides line up with TRBD2. The germline V gene encodes CDR1 KGHDR and CDR2 SFDVKD. There are 17 residues in the CDR3. The J segment lost 4 bases and the V segment lost 4 bases, leaving 12 bases of the junction unmatched. The CDR3 DNA follows: TGTGCCACCAGTGACTCTGCCCTGCGGGGGGGAGGAGAGACCCAGTACTTC. Residues: CATSDSALRGGGETQYF.

With regard to this clone: Other DNA sequences in the same sample also yield this CDR3. CDR3 nucleotide sequence: TGTGCCAGCAGCCAAGGGACAGCGAACACTGAAGCTTTCTTT. Its protein is CASSQGTANTEAFF. J is TRBJ1-1 and V is TRBV3-1 (or the pseudogene TRBV3-2); perhaps TRBD1 as D (6 bases). V shed 1 base and J shed 1 base, with 7 bases lying between them. CDR3 length equals 14 residues. Germline CDR1 and CDR2: LGHDT and YNNKEL (reference sequence).

The rearrangement joins TRBV7-9 to TRBJ1-2; D not resolved. Germline values: CDR1 SEHNR, CDR2 FQNEAQ (reference sequence). V was cut by 1 base and J by 5 bases, with 5 bases left in between. The CDR3 runs 12 residues. The CDR3 reads CASSLVQYGYTF. Written as DNA, the CDR3 is TGTGCCAGCAGCTTAGTCCAGTATGGCTACACCTTC.

V usage is TRBV18 and J usage is TRBJ2-5; D gene ambiguous. Germline V gene sequence: CDR1 KGHSH, CDR2 LQKENI. The V end lost 0 bases, the J end lost 5 bases, and 13 bases lay between the germline ends. This CDR3 spans 15 amino acids. The CDR3 here is CASSPPSGRKETQYF. In DNA form, the CDR3 reads TGTGCCAGCTCACCACCGTCCGGCAGGAAGGAGACCCAGTACTTC. Full variable domain (missing parts from reference TRBV18 and TRBJ2-5): NAGVMQNPRHLVRRRGQEARLRCSPMKGHSHVYWYRQLPEEGLKFMVYLQKENIIDESGMPKERFSAEFPKEGPSILRIQQVVRGDSAAYFCASSPPSGRKETQYFGPGTRLLVL.

This clone was seen just once. The rearrangement links TRBV28 to TRBJ2-7, with D maybe TRBD1 (6 bases). In germline, CDR1 is MDHEN, CDR2 SYDVKM. Trimming shortened V by 8 bases and J by 0 bases, and 17 bases separated the two germline ends. This CDR3 is 15 amino acids long. The CDR3 DNA sequence: TGTGCCAGCGGATCCTTACAGGGCTACTCCTACGAGCAGTACTTC. Protein sequence: CASGSLQGYSYEQYF.

The V and J genes are TRBV29-1 and TRBJ1-1, with D possibly matching TRBD1 (5 bases). Germline loops: CDR1 SQVTM, CDR2 ANQGSEA. V dropped 7 bases and J dropped 5 bases, with 20 bases sitting between them. The CDR3 runs to 14 residues. CDR3 protein: CSASQRGGGTEAFF. CDR3 coding DNA: TGCAGCGCGTCCCAACGGGGCGGGGGAACTGAAGCTTTCTTT.

The V call is TRBV2, the J call TRBJ1-3, with a weak D call TRBD1 (5 bases). V dropped 3 bases and J dropped 0 bases, with 12 bases sitting between them. The CDR3 is 16 amino acids. Per the germline V gene, CDR1 is SNHLY and CDR2 is FYNNEI. CDR3 bases: TGTGCCAGCAGTGACCGCCGACAGAGCTCTGGAAACACCATATATTTT. This gives the protein CASSDRRQSSGNTIYF. Supplemented by reference TRBV2 and TRBJ1-3, the full variable domain reads EPEVTQTPSHQVTQMGQEVILRCVPISNHLYFYWYRQILGQKVEFLVSFYNNEISEKSEIFDDQFSVERPDGSNFTLKIRSTKLEDSAMYFCASSDRRQSSGNTIYFGEGSWLTVV.

This clone was seen just once. V is TRBV11-2 and J is TRBJ1-2; TRBD1 aligns across 7 bases. CDR1 SGHAT and CDR2 FQNNGV come from the germline V gene. Trimming cost V 4 bases and J 2 bases; bases outside gene matches: 4. The CDR3 sequence is 14 residues long. The CDR3 here is CASSWGTANYGYTF. The CDR3 bases are TGTGCCAGCAGCTGGGGGACAGCAAACTATGGCTACACCTTC.

The chain employs TRBV7-2 and TRBJ2-7; weak D call: TRBD2 (6 bases). This CDR3 has 12 amino acids. Germline CDR1 is SGHTA and CDR2 is FQGNSA. V lost 5 bases and J lost 3, with 8 bases in between. CDR3 nucleotide sequence: TGTGCCAGCAGCGCGACTAGCTACGAGCAGTACTTC. Its protein product is CASSATSYEQYF.

The rearrangement uses TRBV28 and TRBJ1-1; D might be TRBD1 (5 bases). Germline lookup yields CDR1 MDHEN and CDR2 SYDVKM. CDR3 size: 11 residues. V was cut by 11 bases and J by 10 bases, with 17 bases left in between. This chain's CDR3 is CAVSGPARAFF. Here the CDR3 DNA reads TGTGCCGTATCAGGGCCCGCGAGAGCTTTCTTT.

The chain has TRBV5-6 and TRBJ2-1, with 9 bases aligning to TRBD2. The CDR3 is 17 residues long. Trimming took 4 bases from V and 4 from J; bases not matched to a gene: 12. Germline-derived CDR1 and CDR2 are SGHDT and YYEEEE. The CDR3 bases are TGTGCCAGCAGCCAACGACTCGGGCTAGCGGGGTACAATGAGCAGTTCTTC. Translation: CASSQRLGLAGYNEQFF.

The rearrangement links TRBV7-2 to TRBJ1-2; maybe TRBD1 (5 bases). The CDR3 has 15 residues. In germline, CDR1 is SGHTA, CDR2 FQGNSA. The V and J ends lost 4 bases and 8 bases respectively, with 20 bases between them. The CDR3 protein is CASSSQTGTSDGYTF. DNA for the CDR3: TGTGCCAGCAGCTCCCAAACCGGGACTTCCGACGGCTACACCTTC.

The J gene is TRBJ1-5, the V gene TRBV9, with TRBD1 matching over 7 bases. This CDR3 is 15 amino acids long. V lost 3 bases, J lost 6 bases, and 9 bases stayed unmatched. Germline lookup yields CDR1 SGDLS and CDR2 YYNGEE. The CDR3 DNA follows: TGTGCCAGCAGCGAGGGAACAGGGGTCAGTCAGCCCCAGCATTTT. Translated: CASSEGTGVSQPQHF. Based on the CDR3 plus reference TRBV9 and TRBJ1-5, the full variable domain is DSGVTQTPKHLITATGQRVTLRCSPRSGDLSVYWYQQSLDQGLQFLIQYYNGEERAKGNILERFSAQQFPDLHSELNLSSLELGDSALYFCASSEGTGVSQPQHFGDGTRLSIL.

The CDR3 loop reads CAWSPGQNYEQYF. The DNA for the CDR3 is TGTGCCTGGAGTCCGGGTCAGAACTACGAGCAGTACTTC. This rearrangement joins TRBV30 to TRBJ2-7; D is ambiguous. Germline values: CDR1 GTSNPN, CDR2 SVGIG (reference sequence). Trimming took 2 bases from V and 3 from J, leaving 11 bases between them. This CDR3 spans 13 amino acids.

This rearrangement joins TRBV6-5 to TRBJ1-6; D gene uncertain. The CDR3 consists of 14 residues. Trimming removed 7 bases at V and 7 bases at J, with 14 bases between. CDR1 is MNHEY, CDR2 SVGAGI, per germline. CDR3 loop: CASTSLQENSPLHF. The CDR3 nucleotides read TGTGCCAGCACTTCCCTGCAGGAAAATTCACCCCTCCACTTT.

This sequence joins TRBV25-1 and TRBJ1-1; D possibly corresponds to TRBD1 (5 bases). The V end lost 3 bases, the J end lost 1 base, and 18 bases lay between the germline ends. The germline V gene encodes CDR1 MGHDK and CDR2 SYGVNS. CDR3 length: 17 amino acids. The CDR3 DNA sequence: TGTGCCAGCAGTGAGCCCCCAGGGCTATACCCGAACACTGAAGCTTTCTTT. This gives the protein CASSEPPGLYPNTEAFF. Complete variable domain (other parts from reference TRBV25-1 and TRBJ1-1): EADIYQTPRYLVIGTGKKITLECSQTMGHDKMYWYQQDPGMELHLIHYSYGVNSTEKGDLSSESTVSRIRTEHFPLTLESARPSHTSQYLCASSEPPGLYPNTEAFFGQGTRLTVV.